The 5 T cell receptor beta chains given below trace back to one sample, sequenced in a study of blood T cell repertoires in COVID-19. Using immunoSEQ multiplex PCR, the repertoire was profiled, and TCRdb retains in-frame clones only, with some absent. The table includes 200,000 to 250,000 clones, about 80% detected once. Source material: PBMCs or T cells enriched from blood (not recorded which). Receptors were obtained from a man aged 40-49 years who had recovered from COVID-19.

The CDR3 DNA sequence: TGTGCCACCAGTGATTTGTCGGGGTTTCAGCCCCAGCATTTT. Its protein is CATSDLSGFQPQHF. The rearrangement links TRBV24-1 to TRBJ1-5; D remains unclear. This CDR3 spans 14 amino acids. Trimming shortened V by 0 bases and J by 6 bases, and 8 bases separated the two germline ends. Per germline, CDR1 KGHDR and CDR2 SFDVKD.

The rearrangement uses TRBV7-9 and TRBJ1-4; D unclear. CDR3 size: 15 residues. V was clipped by 8 bases and J by 10 bases, with 23 bases between them. The germline V gene has CDR1 SEHNR and CDR2 FQNEAQ (reference sequence). The CDR3 nucleotides are TGTGCCAGCGAGCCGATATCTGGGCCTTACGGAAAACTGTTTTTT. The encoded protein is CASEPISGPYGKLFF.

This clone was counted between two and nine times. The CDR3 nucleotides read TGTGCCAGCAGGGAACAGGGGGCCGGGTATGGCTACACCTTC. Amino acid sequence: CASREQGAGYGYTF. V and J are TRBV2 and TRBJ1-2; 9 positions agree with TRBD1. CDR1 is SNHLY and CDR2 is FYNNEI in the germline V gene. The J segment lost 5 bases and the V segment lost 6 bases, leaving 7 bases of the junction unmatched. This CDR3 is 14 amino acids long.

A few counts support this clone. V and J are TRBV6-5 and TRBJ2-7; 8 nucleotides align to TRBD1. This CDR3 comprises 14 residues. V was pared by 6 bases and J by 4 bases, with 8 bases of the junction left unmatched. The germline V gene encodes CDR1 MNHEY and CDR2 SVGAGI. The CDR3 sequence is CASRASGGRYEQYF. CDR3 sequence (DNA): TGTGCCAGCAGAGCTTCAGGGGGCAGGTACGAGCAGTACTTC.

This clone was detected only once. The chain joins TRBV4-2 to TRBJ2-1, with 12 bases fitting TRBD2. V lost 0 bases to trimming and J lost 4 bases; unmatched junction nucleotides: 1. Germline V CDR1 and CDR2: LGHNA, YNFKEQ. The CDR3 is made up of 16 amino acids. The CDR3 DNA reads TGTGCCAGCAGCCAAGAGGGACTAGCGGGTTACAATGAGCAGTTCTTC. Translating it yields CASSQEGLAGYNEQFF.